This T cell receptor (beta chain) was retrieved from a study of human T cells and chemical hapten exposure. Study findings and constraints: Versus controls, significantly more large CDR3 similarity clusters arose from expanded TCRs.

Single cDNA molecules in the library carried unique molecular identifiers attached during preparation. TCRdb redid the calling of the RACE reads with MiXCR, one entry per CDR3 protein. This sample has under 400,000 distinct CDR3 sequences, with 4.5% to 6% found just once. Time point in this sample: pre-sensitization, week 0. Treatment indicated: therapeutic diphenylcyclopropenone sensitization with weekly scalp DPC. Blood collection took place prior to placing each patch test. Someone pulled total RNA out of unfractionated whole blood. Germline loops: CDR1 SGHRS, CDR2 YFSETQ. This CDR3 has 13 residues. V lost 3 bases to trimming and J lost 5 bases, with 11 bases between them. For this clonotype: The antigen is unknown.

Sequencing used whole blood, obtained in connection with sensitization to the hapten diphenylcyclopropenone (DPC). The TCR comes from a woman between 50 and 59 years old with alopecia areata. Some clones in this sample may be carry-over from other donors' samples. J is TRBJ2-5 and V is TRBV5-1; the D gene is possibly TRBD2 (6 bases). CDR3 amino acids: CASSSEGTETQYF. The CDR3 DNA is TGCGCCAGCAGCTCGGAGGGGACGGAGACCCAGTACTTC.